Listed here is a single TCR beta chain. The sample is drawn from a study of blood T cell repertoires in COVID-19. The CDR3 is 13 amino acids. The V gene lost 3 bases and the J gene lost 2 bases, with 5 bases spanning the gap. Germline CDR1 LGHNA, CDR2 YNFKEQ. Using immunoSEQ multiplex PCR, the repertoire was profiled, and TCRdb retains in-frame clones only, with some absent. The data contain roughly 200,000 clones, roughly 76% of them singletons. The V gene is TRBV4-2, the J gene TRBJ2-1, with D uncertain. The source is a middle-aged woman with COVID-19, enrolled during active disease. Sequencing input: peripheral blood. The CDR3 region is CASSHGPYNEQFF. CDR3 nucleotides: TGTGCCAGCAGCCACGGTCCCTACAATGAGCAGTTCTTC.